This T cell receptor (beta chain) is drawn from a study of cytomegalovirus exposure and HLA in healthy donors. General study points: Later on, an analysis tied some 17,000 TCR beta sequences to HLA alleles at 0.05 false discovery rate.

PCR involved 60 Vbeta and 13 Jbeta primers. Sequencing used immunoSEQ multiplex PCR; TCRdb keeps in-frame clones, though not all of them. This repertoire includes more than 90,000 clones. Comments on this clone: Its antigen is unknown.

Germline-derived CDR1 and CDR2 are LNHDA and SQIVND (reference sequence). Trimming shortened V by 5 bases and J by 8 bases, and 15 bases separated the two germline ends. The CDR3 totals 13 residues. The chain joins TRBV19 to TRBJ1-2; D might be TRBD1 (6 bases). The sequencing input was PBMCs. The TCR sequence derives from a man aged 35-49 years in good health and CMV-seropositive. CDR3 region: CASSSHRDSGYTF. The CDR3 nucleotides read TGTGCCAGTAGTTCGCACAGGGATAGCGGCTACACCTTC.